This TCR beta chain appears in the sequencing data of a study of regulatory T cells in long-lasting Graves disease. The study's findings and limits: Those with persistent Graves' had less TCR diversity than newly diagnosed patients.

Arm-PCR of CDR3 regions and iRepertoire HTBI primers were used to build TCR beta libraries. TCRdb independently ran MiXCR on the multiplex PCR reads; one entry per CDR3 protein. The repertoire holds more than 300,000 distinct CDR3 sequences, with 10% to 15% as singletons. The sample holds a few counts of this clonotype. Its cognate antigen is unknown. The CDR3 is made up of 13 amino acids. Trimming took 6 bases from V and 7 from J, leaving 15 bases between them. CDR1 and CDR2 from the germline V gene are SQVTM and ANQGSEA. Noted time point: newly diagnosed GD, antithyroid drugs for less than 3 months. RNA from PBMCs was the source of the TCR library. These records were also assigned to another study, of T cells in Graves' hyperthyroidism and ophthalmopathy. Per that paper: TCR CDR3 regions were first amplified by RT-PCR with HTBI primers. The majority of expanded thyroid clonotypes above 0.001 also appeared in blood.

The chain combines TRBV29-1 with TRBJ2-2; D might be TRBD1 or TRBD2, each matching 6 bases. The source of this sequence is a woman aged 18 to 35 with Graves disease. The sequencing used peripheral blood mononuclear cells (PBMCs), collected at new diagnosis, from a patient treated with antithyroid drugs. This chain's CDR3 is CSVQLRGVGELFF. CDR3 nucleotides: TGCAGCGTACAACTAAGGGGGGTCGGGGAGCTGTTTTTT.